Below, 19 T cell receptor beta chains from the same sample are listed, as sequenced in a study of OX40 agonist ivuxolimab in advanced cancers. Library construction relied on the immunoSEQ multiplex PCR assay. TCRdb mirrors the immuneACCESS table, restricted to in-frame sequences. Some clones are absent from its copies; in checked studies, under half trace to an unresolved V gene, and the reason for the others is unknown. In all, the sample holds about 66,000 clones, and 88% of those were seen once. The top ten clones comprise approximately 0.67% of the sample. Sequencing used CD4+ or CD8+ T cells sorted from blood, obtained in a trial of the OX40 agonist ivuxolimab. The source of these receptors is an adult with an advanced solid tumor such as melanoma, head and neck, liver or kidney cancer.

The chain couples TRBV11-2 to TRBJ1-1; the match to TRBD1 covers 7 bases. The CDR3 contains 14 residues. Germline-derived CDR1 and CDR2 are SGHAT and FQNNGV. The junction had 2 bases not matched to a gene; V was cut back by 4 bases and J by 0 bases. The CDR3 loop reads CASSSRGMNTEAFF. In DNA form, the CDR3 reads TGTGCCAGCAGCTCCAGGGGGATGAACACTGAAGCTTTCTTT.

The chain uses TRBV7-3 and TRBJ2-5, with unresolved D. Germline loops: CDR1 SGHTA, CDR2 FQGTGA. The CDR3 is 13 amino acids. The V end was cut by 5 bases, the J end by 0 bases, with 7 bases between. The CDR3 reads CASSVWDQETQYF. CDR3 nucleotides: TGTGCCAGCAGCGTTTGGGACCAAGAGACCCAGTACTTC. The entire variable domain, with the rest obtained from reference TRBV7-3 and TRBJ2-5, is as follows: GAGVSQTPSNKVTEKGKYVELRCDPISGHTALYWYRQSLGQGPEFLIYFQGTGAADDSGLPNDRFFAVRPEGSVSTLKIQRTERGDSAVYLCASSVWDQETQYFGPGTRLLVL.

CDR3 in DNA: TGTGCCATCAGACTTTCAACAGGGGTCTATGGCTACACCTTC. Translation: CAIRLSTGVYGYTF. V usage is TRBV10-3 and J usage is TRBJ1-2; 7 positions match TRBD1. V dropped 6 bases and J dropped 4; count of bases not matched to a gene: 8. Germline CDR1 is ENHRY and CDR2 is SYGVKD. This CDR3 has 14 residues.

This chain uses TRBV9 with TRBJ1-1; D not certain. Germline assignment: CDR1 SGDLS and CDR2 YYNGEE. CDR3 length equals 15 residues. Trimming stripped 1 base from V and 1 base from J, with 11 bases between. The CDR3 DNA is TGTGCCAGCAGCGTACTCCCGACAAAGAACACTGAAGCTTTCTTT. It translates to CASSVLPTKNTEAFF.

The chain employs TRBV28 and TRBJ1-6, with D possibly being TRBD1 (5 bases). The CDR3 runs to 15 residues. The ends were cut back, 4 bases at V and 10 bases at J, with 17 bases in the middle. The germline V gene encodes CDR1 MDHEN and CDR2 SYDVKM. Here the CDR3 DNA reads TGTGCCAGCAGTTCGTACCAGGGCCTAGGGTCACCCCTCCACTTT. Protein sequence: CASSSYQGLGSPLHF.

The chain carries TRBV2 and TRBJ1-5; 7 nucleotides align to TRBD1. The V segment lost 5 bases and the J segment 3 bases; nucleotides outside the gene matches: 7. This CDR3 has 15 amino acids. Germline values: CDR1 SNHLY, CDR2 FYNNEI. The CDR3 region has the DNA TGTGCCAGCAGTCGACAGGGAGGGAACAATCAGCCCCAGCATTTT. Translated: CASSRQGGNNQPQHF.

The chain is built from TRBV5-1 and TRBJ1-2, with 9 positions matching TRBD1. The CDR3 consists of 16 residues. V dropped 0 bases and J dropped 2; count of bases not matched to a gene: 5. Germline lookup yields CDR1 SGHRS and CDR2 YFSETQ. Here the CDR3 DNA reads TGCGCCAGCAGCTTGGGGGGACAGGGAATGAACTATGGCTACACCTTC. It yields the protein CASSLGGQGMNYGYTF. The variable domain in full, completed from reference TRBV5-1 and TRBJ1-2, reads KAGVTQTPRYLIKTRGQQVTLSCSPISGHRSVSWYQQTPGQGLQFLFEYFSETQRNKGNFPGRFSGRQFSNSRSEMNVSTLELGDSALYLCASSLGGQGMNYGYTFGSGTRLTVV.

This chain links TRBV28 with TRBJ2-5; possible D gene TRBD2, 5 bases. Trimming stripped 4 bases from V and 1 base from J, with 13 bases between. CDR3 length: 15 residues. Per germline, CDR1 MDHEN and CDR2 SYDVKM. CDR3 nucleotide sequence: TGTGCCAGCAGTTCCCCGGGCGGAGGCCAAGAGACCCAGTACTTC. Translated: CASSSPGGGQETQYF.

V is TRBV6-6 and J is TRBJ2-3; D is ambiguous. Trimming shortened V by 8 bases and J by 1 base, and 13 bases separated the two germline ends. This CDR3 has 14 residues. CDR1 is MNHNY, CDR2 SVGAGI, per germline (reference sequence). The CDR3 bases are TGTGCCAGCTCGGGCTTAGTGCGCACAGATACGCAGTATTTT. It translates to CASSGLVRTDTQYF.

The V gene is TRBV19, the J gene TRBJ1-5; a possible D gene is TRBD1 (5 bases). The CDR3 totals 13 residues. The germline V and J ends were trimmed by 8 bases and 1 base, with 9 bases remaining between them. Per the germline V gene, CDR1 is LNHDA and CDR2 is SQIVND (reference sequence). Here the CDR3 reads CASAGTSNQPQHF. In DNA form, the CDR3 reads TGTGCCAGTGCAGGGACGAGCAATCAGCCCCAGCATTTT.

In its sample, this clone was seen a few times. The V gene is TRBV5-1, the J gene TRBJ2-5, with D perhaps given as TRBD1 or TRBD2 (5 bases each). Looked up from germline, CDR1 is SGHRS and CDR2 is YFSETQ. There are 16 residues in the CDR3. Trimming removed 3 bases at V and 4 bases at J, with 19 bases between. The chain's CDR3 is CASSWRMGDPGETQYF. The CDR3 region has the DNA TGCGCCAGCAGCTGGAGGATGGGGGATCCGGGAGAGACCCAGTACTTC.

This clone was seen a single time. The genes are TRBV5-1 and TRBJ2-2, with 7 bases lining up with TRBD1. The CDR3 has 15 residues. J lost 0 bases, V lost 4 bases, and 3 bases had no gene match. CDR1 and CDR2 from the germline V gene are SGHRS and YFSETQ. The DNA of the CDR3 is TGCGCCAGCAGCCCGGGACAGCCGAACACCGGGGAGCTGTTTTTT. Translation gives CASSPGQPNTGELFF.

The chain carries TRBV29-1 and TRBJ1-4; tentative D call: TRBD1 (5 bases). The CDR3 runs 14 residues. The germline V gene encodes CDR1 SQVTM and CDR2 ANQGSEA. The V gene lost 1 base and the J gene lost 4 bases, with 10 bases spanning the gap. This chain's CDR3 is CSVEGTGDNEKLFF. The CDR3 bases are TGCAGCGTTGAAGGGACGGGGGATAATGAAAAACTGTTTTTT.

The chain has TRBV29-1 and TRBJ1-1; D is undetermined. From germline, CDR1 is SQVTM and CDR2 ANQGSEA. Trimming removed 6 bases at V and 1 base at J, with 12 bases between. This CDR3 contains 13 residues. The CDR3 loop is CSVPRVGNTEAFF. CDR3 DNA sequence: TGCAGCGTGCCGAGGGTGGGGAACACTGAAGCTTTCTTT.

CDR3 sequence: CASSSAGGADTQYF. The CDR3 region has the DNA TGTGCCAGCAGCTCCGCGGGAGGAGCGGATACGCAGTATTTT. This rearrangement joins TRBV5-4 to TRBJ2-3; 8 bases are a match to TRBD2. The V gene's germline CDR1 is SGHNT and CDR2 YYREEE (reference sequence). V gave up 3 bases and J gave up 6 bases; unmatched junction bases: 6. This CDR3 has 14 amino acids.

V usage is TRBV15 and J usage is TRBJ2-7, with D unclear. The CDR3 is made up of 16 amino acids. Germline lookup yields CDR1 LNHNV and CDR2 YYDKDF (reference sequence). V lost 1 base, J lost 0 bases, and 13 bases lay in between. In DNA form, the CDR3 reads TGTGCCACCAGCAGAGGTAGGGCAGGAAGCTCCTACGAGCAGTACTTC. Encoded protein: CATSRGRAGSSYEQYF.

The chain combines TRBV2 with TRBJ2-2; the D gene could be TRBD1 or TRBD2 (5 bases each). CDR1 SNHLY and CDR2 FYNNEI come from the germline V gene. The ends were cut back, 4 bases at V and 3 bases at J, with 9 bases in the middle. This CDR3 is 14 amino acids long. Here the CDR3 DNA reads TGTGCCAGCAGTGTAAGGGGAGACACCGGGGAGCTGTTTTTT. This gives the protein CASSVRGDTGELFF.

The chain couples TRBV6-1 to TRBJ2-1; 14 bases align to TRBD2. CDR1 and CDR2 from the germline V gene are MNHNS and SASEGT. V trimming: 5 bases; J trimming: 9 bases; junction bases outside the gene matches: 6. This CDR3 is built from 15 residues. CDR3 sequence reads: CASSPGTSGSGEQFF. In DNA, the CDR3 is TGTGCCAGCAGTCCTGGGACTAGCGGGAGCGGTGAGCAGTTCTTC.

This chain connects TRBV21-1 to TRBJ2-7; the tabulated D call, TRBD2, remains unverified against the DNA. TRBV21-1 is tagged as a pseudogene. There are 17 residues in the CDR3. CDR3 in amino acids: CASSKSPEWRENNEQYF. The CDR3 DNA reads TGTGCCAGCAGCAAATCCCCTGAATGGCGGGAGAATAACGAGCAGTACTTC.